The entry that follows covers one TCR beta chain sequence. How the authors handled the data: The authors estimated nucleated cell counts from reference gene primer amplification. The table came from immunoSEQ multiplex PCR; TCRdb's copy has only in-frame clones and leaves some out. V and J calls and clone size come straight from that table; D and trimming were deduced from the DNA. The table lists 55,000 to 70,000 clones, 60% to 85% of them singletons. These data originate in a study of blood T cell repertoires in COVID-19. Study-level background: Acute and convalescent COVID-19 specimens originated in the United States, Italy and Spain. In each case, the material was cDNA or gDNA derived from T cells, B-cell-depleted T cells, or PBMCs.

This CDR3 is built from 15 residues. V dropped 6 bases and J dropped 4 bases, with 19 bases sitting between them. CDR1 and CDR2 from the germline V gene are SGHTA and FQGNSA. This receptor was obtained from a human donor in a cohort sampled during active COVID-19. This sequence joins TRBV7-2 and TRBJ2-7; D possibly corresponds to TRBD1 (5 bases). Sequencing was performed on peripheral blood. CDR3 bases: TGTGCCAGCAGTCCAGACAGATCCCCTCCTTACGAGCAGTACTTC. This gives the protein CASSPDRSPPYEQYF.